The rows below give T cell receptor beta chains drawn from one sample of a study of regulatory T cells in long-lasting Graves disease. TCRdb re-analysed the multiplex PCR reads in MiXCR, keeping a single row per CDR3 protein. The sample includes 300,000 to 400,000 distinct CDR3 sequences, roughly a fifth of them seen just once. This material consisted of peripheral blood mononuclear cells (PBMCs), taken when the disease was refractory, from a patient treated with antithyroid drugs. The receptors stem from a female donor with Graves disease. Both conserved end residues are part of each CDR3. The order of the fields is J gene, V gene, clone size, D gene, CDR3 DNA, CDR3 protein. A D gene is named only where the DNA matches it firmly. Where a row states a size, it is once, few, many or the class of an expanded clone; other rows omit it.

>TRBJ1-2|TRBV19|many|-
TGTGCCAGTAGTATTGTAACAACCGATTATGGCTACACCTTC
CASSIVTTDYGYTF
>TRBJ1-5|TRBV19|-|-
TGTGCCAGTATTCAGACCGCATATAGCAATCAGCCCCAGCATTTT
CASIQTAYSNQPQHF
>TRBJ2-2|TRBV5-6|-|TRBD2
TGTGCCAGCAGCCAAGCGGGATTCGGTCCCGGGGAGCTGTTTTTT
CASSQAGFGPGELFF
>TRBJ1-2|TRBV27|many|TRBD1
TGTGCCAGCAGTTCCCGGGACAGCCTCTATGGCTACACCTTC
CASSSRDSLYGYTF
>TRBJ2-7|TRBV20-1|-|TRBD2
TGCAGTGCGGATGTAGGTGGGAGGGCCTACGAGCAGTACTTC
CSADVGGRAYEQYF
>TRBJ2-1|TRBV28|few|TRBD2
TGTGCCAGCAACTGGGGAGCGGGAGGCAATGAGCAGTTCTTC
CASNWGAGGNEQFF
>TRBJ2-7|TRBV18|few|TRBD2
TGTGCCAGCTCACCACCCCCTAGCGGGAGCATCTACGAGCAGTACTTC
CASSPPPSGSIYEQYF
>TRBJ2-7|TRBV20-1|few|TRBD1
TGCAGTGCTAGACAGGTGACAGGGGGCGATCAGCAGTACTTC
CSARQVTGGDQQYF
>TRBJ2-7|TRBV6-2/TRBV6-3|-|-
TGTGCCAGCAGTTACAACCCCTACGAGCAGTACTTC
CASSYNPYEQYF
>TRBJ1-4|TRBV4-3|many|-
TGCGCCAGCAGCCGATCGGGCCAACTCGAAAAACTGTTTTTT
CASSRSGQLEKLFF
>TRBJ2-7|TRBV4-1|-|TRBD1
TGCGCCAGCAGCCGCGGGACAGGCCCAACCTACGAGCAGTACTTC
CASSRGTGPTYEQYF
>TRBJ2-5|TRBV6-1|many|-
TGTGCCAGCGGGGACCCCAATTCGCAGGACAGCGTTCTTTCGGAGACCCAGTACTTC
CASGDPNSQDSVLSETQYF
>TRBJ2-2|TRBV2|many|TRBD1
TGTGCCAGCAGCCCCGACGGACAGGGAAGTACCGGGGAGCTGTTTTTT
CASSPDGQGSTGELFF
>TRBJ2-3|TRBV18|-|-
TGTGCCAGCTCACCAGGTTCGCTAACAGATACGCAGTATTTT
CASSPGSLTDTQYF
>TRBJ2-2|TRBV12-3/TRBV12-4|many|-
TGTGCCAGCAGTCCTCGCATGTCCTCCGGGGAGCTGTTTTTT
CASSPRMSSGELFF
>TRBJ2-7|TRBV27|-|-
TGTGCCAGCAGTTTTGACAGATACGAGCAGTACTTC
CASSFDRYEQYF
>TRBJ2-7|TRBV20-1|few|-
TGCAGTGCTAGGAGGTTCGGGGCCTACGAGCAGTACTTC
CSARRFGAYEQYF
>TRBJ2-7|TRBV20-1|once|TRBD1
TGCAGTGCATGGGACAGCTCCTACGAGCAGTACTTC
CSAWDSSYEQYF
>TRBJ2-7|TRBV5-1|many|TRBD1
TGCGCCAGCAGCTTGGCGGGACAGGGGATGAACGAGCAGTACTTC
CASSLAGQGMNEQYF
>TRBJ2-4|TRBV7-2|few|-
TGTGCCAGCAGCTTCTCCTGGGGCGGGATGAACATTCAGTACTTC
CASSFSWGGMNIQYF
>TRBJ2-7|TRBV6-1|many|TRBD1
TGTGCCAGCAGTGAGCCCGACAGGGCAACCTACGAGCAGTACTTC
CASSEPDRATYEQYF
>TRBJ2-5|TRBV24-1|many|TRBD2
TGTGCCACCAGTGATCAACCCCAGAGCGGGGGGGCTTCAGAGACCCAGTACTTC
CATSDQPQSGGASETQYF
>TRBJ2-7|TRBV7-2|few|-
TGTGCCAGCAGCTTAGGTTGGGTGGGAGACGAGCAGTACTTC
CASSLGWVGDEQYF
>TRBJ1-1|TRBV12-3/TRBV12-4|many|TRBD1
TGTGCCAGCAGTACCCGGACAGGGGACACTGAAGCTTTCTTT
CASSTRTGDTEAFF
>TRBJ2-7|TRBV7-3|many|-
TGTGCCAGCAGCGGGACGGATCACGAGCAGTACTTC
CASSGTDHEQYF
>TRBJ2-7|TRBV28|many|TRBD2
TGTGCCAGCACCCTGTCAAGACTAGCGGGGTATTTCTCCTACGAGCAGTACTTC
CASTLSRLAGYFSYEQYF
>TRBJ2-7|TRBV6-1|many|-
TGTGCCAGCAGTGTTGGCGTCAGGGTATACGAGCAGTACTTC
CASSVGVRVYEQYF
>TRBJ2-2|TRBV6-1|many|-
TGTGCCAGCAGTGAAGACCCGAGAGGGATCACCGGGGAGCTGTTTTTT
CASSEDPRGITGELFF
>TRBJ1-2|TRBV20-1|-|-
TGCAGTGCTAGAGATGGACTTACGACTGATGGCTACACCTTC
CSARDGLTTDGYTF
>TRBJ1-2|TRBV12-3/TRBV12-4|-|-
TGTGCCAGCAGTTTTTACAGGGTTGGAGGCTACACCTTC
CASSFYRVGGYTF
>TRBJ2-5|TRBV29-1|many|TRBD2
TGCAGCGTTGGGAGGGGCCAGGGAGGGCAAGAGACCCAGTACTTC
CSVGRGQGGQETQYF
>TRBJ2-7|TRBV20-1|-|TRBD2
TGCAGTGCTAGATCCAGTAGCGGGAGGTACGAGCAGTACTTC
CSARSSSGRYEQYF
>TRBJ2-7|TRBV6-9|many|TRBD2
TGTACCAGCAGTTACTTCGCCTCGGGGGGCGAGCAGTACTTC
CTSSYFASGGEQYF
>TRBJ2-5|TRBV20-1|many|-
TGCAGTGCTAGACGAACAGGGTTTCAAGAGACCCAGTACTTC
CSARRTGFQETQYF
>TRBJ1-6|TRBV19|-|TRBD1
TGTGCCAGTAGTAGACAGGGTGGTGTTAATTCACCCCTCCACTTT
CASSRQGGVNSPLHF
>TRBJ2-2|TRBV5-1|few|TRBD1
TGCGCCAGCAGCTTCGGACAGGGGTCCACCGGGGAGCTGTTTTTT
CASSFGQGSTGELFF
>TRBJ2-5|TRBV28|many|-
TGTGCCAGCAGCCCGCCGGTTTTGGAGACCCAGTACTTC
CASSPPVLETQYF
>TRBJ1-5|TRBV3-1|many|-
TGTGCCAGCAGCCGAGGTAGGGATCAGCCCCAGCATTTT
CASSRGRDQPQHF
>TRBJ2-5|TRBV5-1|-|-
TGCGCCAGCAGCTTGGCCAACGCCGCCCAAGAGACCCAGTACTTC
CASSLANAAQETQYF
>TRBJ2-7|TRBV5-1|many|TRBD2
TGCGCCAGCAGCTTGCCACGGGACGGGGGGTGGTCCTACGAGCAGTACTTC
CASSLPRDGGWSYEQYF
>TRBJ1-2|TRBV29-1|many|-
TGCAGCGTTGAGTTACAGGAGCTCTATGGCTACACCTTC
CSVELQELYGYTF
>TRBJ1-2|TRBV4-3|many|-
TGCGCCAGCAGCCCCTACTCAGATAACTATGGCTACACCTTC
CASSPYSDNYGYTF